These T cell receptor beta chains were read from a single sample in a study of blood T cell repertoires in COVID-19. Only in-frame clones appear in the TCRdb table, and some are missing; sequencing was by immunoSEQ multiplex PCR. The sample includes 150,000 or so clones, roughly 80% of them seen just once. Sequencing was done on a sample of peripheral blood. Receptors originate from a woman of 80 years or more with acute or convalescent COVID-19. Both conserved end residues are part of each CDR3.

J gene: TRBJ1-1
V gene: TRBV5-4
CDR3 protein: CASSREPSNTEAFF

J gene: TRBJ1-2
V gene: TRBV29-1
CDR3 protein: CSVHTPNYGYTF

J gene: TRBJ2-7
V gene: TRBV15
CDR3 protein: CATSAGTNDAYEQYF

J gene: TRBJ1-2
V gene: TRBV6-2/TRBV6-3
CDR3 protein: CASSDRGDYGYTF

J gene: TRBJ2-1
V gene: TRBV29-1
CDR3 protein: CSVEGGASGRRYEQFF

J gene: TRBJ2-7
V gene: TRBV19
CDR3 protein: CATAKARAGEQYF

J gene: TRBJ2-3
V gene: TRBV4-2
CDR3 protein: CASSQDLAGGIPDTQYF

J gene: TRBJ2-1
V gene: TRBV5-6
CDR3 protein: CASSFRDRGSNEQFF

J gene: TRBJ2-3
V gene: TRBV10-2
CDR3 protein: CASSASGTGGARSTDTQYF

J gene: TRBJ2-1
V gene: TRBV27
CDR3 protein: CASSSPGLAGSYNEQFF

J gene: TRBJ2-3
V gene: TRBV27
CDR3 protein: CASSLYPPRDTQYF

J gene: TRBJ2-7
V gene: TRBV6-1
CDR3 protein: CASNTRGLAAYEQYF

J gene: TRBJ2-1
V gene: TRBV6-5
CDR3 protein: CASRLAGGYNEQFF

J gene: TRBJ2-7
V gene: TRBV5-6
CDR3 protein: CASSSLTGSYEQYF

J gene: TRBJ2-3
V gene: TRBV2
CDR3 protein: CASSVDRITDTQYF

J gene: TRBJ2-3
V gene: TRBV11-2
CDR3 protein: CASSHHPRLVDTQYF

J gene: TRBJ2-7
V gene: TRBV27
CDR3 protein: CASRRSQGLAYEQYF

J gene: TRBJ1-6
V gene: TRBV6-5
CDR3 protein: CASSRPDRVNSPLHF

J gene: TRBJ1-6
V gene: TRBV28
CDR3 protein: CASTRTGYNSPLHF

J gene: TRBJ2-1
V gene: TRBV7-8
CDR3 protein: CASSLFSPTENNEQFF

J gene: TRBJ2-5
V gene: TRBV28
CDR3 protein: CASSLILAGGVETQYF

J gene: TRBJ1-4
V gene: TRBV30
CDR3 protein: CAWSVLDNEKLFF

J gene: TRBJ1-1
V gene: TRBV18
CDR3 protein: CASSPTGDTEAFF

J gene: TRBJ2-2
V gene: TRBV10-3
CDR3 protein: CAISESGLASNTGELFF

J gene: TRBJ2-6
V gene: TRBV30
CDR3 protein: CAWLPDRPLFSGANVLTF

J gene: TRBJ1-2
V gene: TRBV6-5
CDR3 protein: CASGQGGYGYTF

J gene: TRBJ2-7
V gene: TRBV7-9
CDR3 protein: CASSATSGRTYEQYF

J gene: TRBJ2-7
V gene: TRBV10-1
CDR3 protein: CASSDSPSGAYEQYF

J gene: TRBJ2-7
V gene: TRBV19
CDR3 protein: CASSARDRRTYEQYF

J gene: TRBJ2-1
V gene: TRBV6-5
CDR3 protein: CASRWGADRAQFF

J gene: TRBJ2-1
V gene: TRBV7-8
CDR3 protein: CASSSSGGGPRNEQFF

J gene: TRBJ2-1
V gene: TRBV4-1
CDR3 protein: CASSQKSGRANEQFF

J gene: TRBJ2-1
V gene: TRBV5-1
CDR3 protein: CASRIKRTSGPNEQFF

J gene: TRBJ1-6
V gene: TRBV29-1
CDR3 protein: CSAQGQGDSPLHF

J gene: TRBJ2-4
V gene: TRBV6-4
CDR3 protein: CASSDSGYPGVAKNIQYF

J gene: TRBJ1-1
V gene: TRBV11-2
CDR3 protein: CASSPWGQGLAEAFF

J gene: TRBJ2-7
V gene: TRBV15
CDR3 protein: CATSRDRAGTPYEQYF

J gene: TRBJ1-1
V gene: TRBV5-5
CDR3 protein: CASSVRDMNTEAFF

J gene: TRBJ2-5
V gene: TRBV5-1
CDR3 protein: CASNDGLAGGYQETQYF

J gene: TRBJ2-3
V gene: TRBV9
CDR3 protein: CASSVAGSGARQYF

J gene: TRBJ2-7
V gene: TRBV19
CDR3 protein: CASSIYTGTAYEQYF

J gene: TRBJ2-2
V gene: TRBV4-1
CDR3 protein: CASSQGTTGTGELFF

J gene: TRBJ2-7
V gene: TRBV6-1
CDR3 protein: CASSESGTPYEQYF

J gene: TRBJ2-3
V gene: TRBV24-1
CDR3 protein: CATSDPNVGARDTQYF

J gene: TRBJ2-3
V gene: TRBV6-2/TRBV6-3
CDR3 protein: CASSRTSGRPRVTDTQYF

J gene: TRBJ1-1
V gene: TRBV14
CDR3 protein: CASSQDLSRGLGAFF

J gene: TRBJ2-1
V gene: TRBV6-2/TRBV6-3
CDR3 protein: CASRPSGGRYNEQFF

J gene: TRBJ2-5
V gene: TRBV19
CDR3 protein: CASREGGSAATTKTQYF

J gene: TRBJ2-1
V gene: TRBV25-1
CDR3 protein: CASMKAGGINEQFF

J gene: TRBJ1-3
V gene: TRBV19
CDR3 protein: CASSIRGRSSGNTIYF